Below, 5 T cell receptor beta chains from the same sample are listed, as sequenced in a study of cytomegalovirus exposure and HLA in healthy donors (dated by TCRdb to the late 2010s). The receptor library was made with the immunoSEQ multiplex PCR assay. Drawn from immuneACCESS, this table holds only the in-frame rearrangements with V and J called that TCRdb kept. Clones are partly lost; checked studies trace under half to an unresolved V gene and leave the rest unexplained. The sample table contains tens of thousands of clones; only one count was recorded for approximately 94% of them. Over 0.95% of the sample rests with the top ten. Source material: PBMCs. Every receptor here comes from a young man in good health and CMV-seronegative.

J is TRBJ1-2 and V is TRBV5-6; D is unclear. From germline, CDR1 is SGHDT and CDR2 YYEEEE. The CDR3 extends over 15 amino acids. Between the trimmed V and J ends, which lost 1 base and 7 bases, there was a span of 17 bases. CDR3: CASSLRWQEVRGYTF. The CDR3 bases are TGTGCCAGCAGCTTGCGGTGGCAGGAAGTGCGTGGCTACACCTTC.

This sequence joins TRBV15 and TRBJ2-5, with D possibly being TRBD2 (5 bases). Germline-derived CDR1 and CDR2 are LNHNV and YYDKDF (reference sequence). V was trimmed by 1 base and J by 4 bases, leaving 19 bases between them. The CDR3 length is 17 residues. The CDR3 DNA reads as TGTGCCACCAGCAGAGGGTATTCGGCTGGAGGAAGAGAGACCCAGTACTTC. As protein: CATSRGYSAGGRETQYF.

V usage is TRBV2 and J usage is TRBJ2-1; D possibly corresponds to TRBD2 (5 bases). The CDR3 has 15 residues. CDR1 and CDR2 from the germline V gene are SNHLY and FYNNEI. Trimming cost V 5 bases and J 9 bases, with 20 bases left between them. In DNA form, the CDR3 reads TGTGCCAGCAGTACCGGAAGCGGCCACTGGAGTGAGCAGTTCTTC. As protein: CASSTGSGHWSEQFF.

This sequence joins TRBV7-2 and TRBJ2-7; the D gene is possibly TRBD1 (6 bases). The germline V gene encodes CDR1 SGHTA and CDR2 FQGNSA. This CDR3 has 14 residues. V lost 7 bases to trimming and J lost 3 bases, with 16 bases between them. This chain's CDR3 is CASTQGGFGYEQYF. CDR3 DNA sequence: TGTGCCAGCACCCAAGGGGGTTTCGGCTACGAGCAGTACTTC.

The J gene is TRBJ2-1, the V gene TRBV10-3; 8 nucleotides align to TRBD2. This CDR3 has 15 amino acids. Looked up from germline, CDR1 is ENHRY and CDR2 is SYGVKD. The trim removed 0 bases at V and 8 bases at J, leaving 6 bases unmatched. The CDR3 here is CAISESGTRGDEQFF. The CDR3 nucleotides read TGTGCCATCAGTGAGTCCGGGACTAGGGGCGATGAGCAGTTCTTC.